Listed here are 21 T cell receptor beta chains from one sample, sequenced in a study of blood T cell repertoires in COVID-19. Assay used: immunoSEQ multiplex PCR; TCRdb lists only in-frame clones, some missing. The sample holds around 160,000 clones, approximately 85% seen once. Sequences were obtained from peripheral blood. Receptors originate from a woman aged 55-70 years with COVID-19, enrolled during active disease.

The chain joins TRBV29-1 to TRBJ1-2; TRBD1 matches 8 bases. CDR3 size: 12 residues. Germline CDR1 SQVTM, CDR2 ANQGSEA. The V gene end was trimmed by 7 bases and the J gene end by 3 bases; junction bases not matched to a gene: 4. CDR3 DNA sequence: TGCAGCGCAGGACAGGGAGACTATGGCTACACCTTC. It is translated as CSAGQGDYGYTF.

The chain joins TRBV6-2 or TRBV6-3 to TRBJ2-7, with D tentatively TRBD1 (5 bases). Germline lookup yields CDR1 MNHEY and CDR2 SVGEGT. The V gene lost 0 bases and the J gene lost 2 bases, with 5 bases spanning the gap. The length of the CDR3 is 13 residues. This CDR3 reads CASSYSDTYEQYF. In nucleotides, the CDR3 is TGTGCCAGCAGTTACTCGGACACCTACGAGCAGTACTTC.

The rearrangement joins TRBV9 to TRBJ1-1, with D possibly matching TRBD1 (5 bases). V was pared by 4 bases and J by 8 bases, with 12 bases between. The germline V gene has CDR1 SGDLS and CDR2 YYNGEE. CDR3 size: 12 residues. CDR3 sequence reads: CASSPQDREAFF. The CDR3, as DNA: TGTGCCAGCAGCCCCCAAGACAGAGAAGCTTTCTTT. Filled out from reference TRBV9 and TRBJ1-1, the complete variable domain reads DSGVTQTPKHLITATGQRVTLRCSPRSGDLSVYWYQQSLDQGLQFLIQYYNGEERAKGNILERFSAQQFPDLHSELNLSSLELGDSALYFCASSPQDREAFFGQGTRLTVV.

The CDR3 protein is CASSQTGSDEQFF. CDR3 DNA sequence: TGTGCCAGCAGCCAAACAGGCAGCGATGAGCAGTTCTTC. This chain links TRBV27 with TRBJ2-1; possibly TRBD1 for D (5 bases). V lost 6 bases and J lost 8, with 14 bases in between. The CDR3 extends over 13 amino acids. The germline V gene has CDR1 MNHEY and CDR2 SMNVEV (reference sequence).

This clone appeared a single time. The CDR3, as DNA: TGTGCCAGCAGCCAAGTGGCAGGGCAAGAGACCCAGTACTTC. This encodes CASSQVAGQETQYF. This sequence joins TRBV14 and TRBJ2-5; possible D gene TRBD1, 5 bases. Germline CDR1 and CDR2: SGHDN and FVKESK. The CDR3 length is 14 residues. Trimming cost V 1 base and J 2 bases, with 8 bases left between them.

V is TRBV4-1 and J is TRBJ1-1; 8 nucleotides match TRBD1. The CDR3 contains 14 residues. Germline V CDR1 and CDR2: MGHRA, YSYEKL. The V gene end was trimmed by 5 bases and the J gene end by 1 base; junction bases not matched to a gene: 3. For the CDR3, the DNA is TGCGCCAGCAGCGCACAGGGGGGGAACACTGAAGCTTTCTTT. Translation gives CASSAQGGNTEAFF.

The CDR3, as DNA: TGTGCCAGTAGGGACACACGTGGGGGCGCGGTGGAAGCTTTCTTT. This encodes CASRDTRGGAVEAFF. The chain joins TRBV19 to TRBJ1-1, with D tentatively TRBD1 (6 bases). Germline CDR1 reads LNHDA; CDR2 reads SQIVND (reference sequence). The germline V and J ends were trimmed by 6 bases and 8 bases, with 22 bases remaining between them. The CDR3 is 15 residues long. The full variable domain, rest sourced from reference TRBV19 and TRBJ1-1, is DGGITQSPKYLFRKEGQNVTLSCEQNLNHDAMYWYRQDPGQGLRLIYYSQIVNDFQKGDIAEGYSVSREKKESFPLTVTSAQKNPTAFYLCASRDTRGGAVEAFFGQGTRLTVV.

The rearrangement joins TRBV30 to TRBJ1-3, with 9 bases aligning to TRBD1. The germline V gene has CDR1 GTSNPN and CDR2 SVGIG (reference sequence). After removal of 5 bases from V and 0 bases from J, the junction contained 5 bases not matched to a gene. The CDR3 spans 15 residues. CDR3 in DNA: TGTGCCTGGCGGCGGGACAGGGACTCTGGAAACACCATATATTTT. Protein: CAWRRDRDSGNTIYF.

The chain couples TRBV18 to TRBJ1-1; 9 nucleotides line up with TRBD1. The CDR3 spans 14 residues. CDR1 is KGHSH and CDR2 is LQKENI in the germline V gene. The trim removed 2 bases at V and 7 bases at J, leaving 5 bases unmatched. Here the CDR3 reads CASSPVRDRVEAFF. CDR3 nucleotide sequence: TGTGCCAGCTCACCAGTCCGGGACAGGGTTGAAGCTTTCTTT.

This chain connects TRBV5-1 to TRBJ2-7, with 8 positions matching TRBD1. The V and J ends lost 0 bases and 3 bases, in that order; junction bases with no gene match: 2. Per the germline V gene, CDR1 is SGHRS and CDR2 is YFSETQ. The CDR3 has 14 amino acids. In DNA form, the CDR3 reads TGCGCCAGCAGCTTGGATGGACAGGGCTACGAGCAGTACTTC. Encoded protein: CASSLDGQGYEQYF.

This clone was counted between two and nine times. The CDR3 DNA reads as TGTGCCAGCAGCCTTAGCGGCGAATTCGACTACGAGCAGTACTTC. Its protein is CASSLSGEFDYEQYF. V and J are TRBV6-2 or TRBV6-3 and TRBJ2-7; D is possibly TRBD2 (6 bases). CDR3 size: 15 residues. V dropped 6 bases and J dropped 3 bases, with 18 bases sitting between them. Germline V CDR1 and CDR2: MNHEY, SVGEGT.

CDR3 region: CASSPAGGTYGYTF. CDR3 nucleotide sequence: TGCGCCAGCAGCCCCGCGGGGGGAACCTATGGCTACACCTTC. The V gene is TRBV4-1, the J gene TRBJ1-2; D is perhaps TRBD1 (5 bases). Looked up from germline, CDR1 is MGHRA and CDR2 is YSYEKL. V was pared by 4 bases and J by 4 bases, with 13 bases between. CDR3 length: 14 amino acids.

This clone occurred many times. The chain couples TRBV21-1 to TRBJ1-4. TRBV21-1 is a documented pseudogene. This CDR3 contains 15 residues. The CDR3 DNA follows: TGTGCCAGCAGCAAAGGAGGAGGGTGTAATGAAAAACTGTTTTTT. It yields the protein CASSKGGGCNEKLFF.

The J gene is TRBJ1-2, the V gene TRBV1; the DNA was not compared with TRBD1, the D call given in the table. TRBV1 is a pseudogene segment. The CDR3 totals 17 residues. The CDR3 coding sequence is TGCACCAGCAGCCATCCCCGCGGACAGGAACCCCTTTATGGCTACACCTTC. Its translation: CTSSHPRGQEPLYGYTF.

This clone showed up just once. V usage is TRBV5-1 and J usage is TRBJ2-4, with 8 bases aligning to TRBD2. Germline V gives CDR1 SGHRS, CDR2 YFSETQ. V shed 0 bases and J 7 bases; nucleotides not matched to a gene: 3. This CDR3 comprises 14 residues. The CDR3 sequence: CASSLEGGRNIQYF. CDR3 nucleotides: TGCGCCAGCAGCTTGGAGGGCGGGAGGAACATTCAGTACTTC.

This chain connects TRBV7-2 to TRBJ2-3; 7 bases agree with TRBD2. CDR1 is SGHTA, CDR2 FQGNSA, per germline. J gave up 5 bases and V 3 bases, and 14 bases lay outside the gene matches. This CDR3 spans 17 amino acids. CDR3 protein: CASSFYRDYRLEDTQYF. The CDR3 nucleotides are TGTGCCAGCAGCTTCTACCGGGACTACAGACTTGAAGATACGCAGTATTTT.

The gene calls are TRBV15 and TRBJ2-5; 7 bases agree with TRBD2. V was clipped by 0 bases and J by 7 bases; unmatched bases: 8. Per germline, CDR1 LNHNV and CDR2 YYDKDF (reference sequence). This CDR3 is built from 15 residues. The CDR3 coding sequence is TGTGCCACCAGCAGAGATCAGCGGGGCCGTGCGACCCAGTACTTC. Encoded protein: CATSRDQRGRATQYF.

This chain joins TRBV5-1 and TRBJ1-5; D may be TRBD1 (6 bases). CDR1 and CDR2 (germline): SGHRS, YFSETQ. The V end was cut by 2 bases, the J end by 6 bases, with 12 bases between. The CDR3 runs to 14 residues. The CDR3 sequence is CASSLTGTGQPQHF. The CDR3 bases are TGCGCCAGCAGCTTAACAGGGACGGGTCAGCCCCAGCATTTT.

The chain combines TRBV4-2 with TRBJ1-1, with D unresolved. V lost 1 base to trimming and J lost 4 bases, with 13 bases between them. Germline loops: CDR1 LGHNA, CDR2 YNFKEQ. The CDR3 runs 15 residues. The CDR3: CASSQVKAGGTEAFF. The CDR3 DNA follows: TGTGCCAGCAGCCAAGTGAAGGCGGGCGGCACTGAAGCTTTCTTT.

CDR3 in DNA: TGTGCCAGCGCCCTTTCGGGACTAGCAAACAATGAGCAGTTCTTC. It translates to CASALSGLANNEQFF. The chain is built from TRBV9 and TRBJ2-1, with TRBD2 matching over 9 bases. The germline gives CDR1 SGDLS, CDR2 YYNGEE. The CDR3 extends over 15 amino acids. Trimming at V came to 7 bases and at J to 5 bases, leaving 10 bases not matched to a gene.

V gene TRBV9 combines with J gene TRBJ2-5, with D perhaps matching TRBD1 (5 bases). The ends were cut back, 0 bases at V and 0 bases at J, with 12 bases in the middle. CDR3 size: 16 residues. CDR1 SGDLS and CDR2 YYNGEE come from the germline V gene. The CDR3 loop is CASSVAPRGHQETQYF. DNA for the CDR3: TGTGCCAGCAGCGTAGCCCCTAGGGGCCACCAAGAGACCCAGTACTTC.